The 24 T cell receptor beta chains listed next were all sequenced from one sample in a study of cytomegalovirus exposure and HLA in healthy donors. PCR was performed using 60 Vbeta and 13 Jbeta primers. Clones were read by immunoSEQ multiplex PCR, and TCRdb kept only the in-frame ones, dropping some. This table has about 200,000 clones, around 88% appearing once. Sequenced: PBMCs. The receptors shown here come from a woman in her twenties or thirties in good health and CMV-seronegative.

V is TRBV28 and J is TRBJ1-5; a possible D gene is TRBD1 (6 bases). V lost 3 bases and J lost 6, with 9 bases in between. The CDR3 has 13 residues. Germline V gene sequence: CDR1 MDHEN, CDR2 SYDVKM. The CDR3 loop is CASSLHRAQPQHF. CDR3 nucleotides: TGTGCCAGCAGTTTGCACAGGGCTCAGCCCCAGCATTTT.

The chain carries TRBV18 and TRBJ2-5, with TRBD2 matching over 7 bases. The germline V gene encodes CDR1 KGHSH and CDR2 LQKENI. This CDR3 spans 15 amino acids. V gave up 2 bases and J gave up 4 bases; unmatched junction bases: 7. The CDR3 DNA sequence: TGTGCCAGCTCACCATTCAGGGACTATGCAGAGACCCAGTACTTC. It specifies CASSPFRDYAETQYF.

J is TRBJ2-2 and V is TRBV19; 8 nucleotides agree with TRBD1. J was trimmed by 5 bases and V by 5 bases; bases with no gene match: 7. CDR3 length: 15 residues. CDR1 and CDR2 (germline): LNHDA, SQIVND (reference sequence). The CDR3 is CASSATGAGTGELFF. CDR3 coding DNA: TGTGCCAGTAGTGCGACAGGGGCTGGAACCGGGGAGCTGTTTTTT. Full variable domain (outside the CDR3, taken from reference TRBV19 and TRBJ2-2): DGGITQSPKYLFRKEGQNVTLSCEQNLNHDAMYWYRQDPGQGLRLIYYSQIVNDFQKGDIAEGYSVSREKKESFPLTVTSAQKNPTAFYLCASSATGAGTGELFFGEGSRLTVL.

V is TRBV29-1 and J is TRBJ1-2; the match to TRBD1 covers 7 bases. The germline V gene encodes CDR1 SQVTM and CDR2 ANQGSEA. This CDR3 region has 12 residues. The trim removed 7 bases at V and 4 bases at J, leaving 6 bases unmatched. The CDR3 sequence: CSADRAGYGYTF. The CDR3 coding sequence is TGCAGCGCCGACAGGGCTGGCTATGGCTACACCTTC.

The chain joins TRBV5-4 to TRBJ2-1; no reliable D call. The germline V gene encodes CDR1 SGHNT and CDR2 YYREEE (reference sequence). V lost 0 bases to trimming and J lost 9 bases, with 10 bases between them. The CDR3 length is 13 residues. In nucleotides, the CDR3 is TGTGCCAGCAGCTTGGTCACCCCGAGTGAGCAGTTCTTC. Its translation is CASSLVTPSEQFF.

The J gene is TRBJ1-1, the V gene TRBV6-6; D may be TRBD1 (5 bases). The germline V gene has CDR1 MNHNY and CDR2 SVGAGI (reference sequence). V was pared by 6 bases and J by 5 bases, with 13 bases between. CDR3 length equals 13 residues. CDR3 DNA: TGTGCCAGCAGGACCGGGGGGGGTACTGAAGCTTTCTTT. Residues: CASRTGGGTEAFF.

This chain links TRBV10-3 with TRBJ2-7; 10 bases are shared with TRBD1. J lost 5 bases, V lost 7 bases, and 5 bases had no gene match. The CDR3 length is 13 residues. In germline, CDR1 is ENHRY, CDR2 SYGVKD. Written as DNA, the CDR3 is TGTGCCATCACCGGGACAGGGGACCACGAGCAGTACTTC. Residues: CAITGTGDHEQYF.

The chain joins TRBV11-2 to TRBJ1-2; unclear D gene. Germline V lookup: CDR1 SGHAT, CDR2 FQNNGV. CDR3 length equals 14 residues. V dropped 7 bases and J dropped 7 bases, with 19 bases sitting between them. The CDR3 reads CASTLSGGEFGYTF. The CDR3 region has the DNA TGTGCCAGCACCCTCTCCGGCGGGGAATTTGGCTACACCTTC. Full variable domain (outside the CDR3, taken from reference TRBV11-2 and TRBJ1-2): EAGVAQSPRYKIIEKRQSVAFWCNPISGHATLYWYQQILGQGPKLLIQFQNNGVVDDSQLPKDRFSAERLKGVDSTLKIQPAKLEDSAVYLCASTLSGGEFGYTFGSGTRLTVV.

The V and J genes are TRBV5-1 and TRBJ2-1, with unresolved D. The CDR3 consists of 13 residues. V lost 1 base and J 5 bases, leaving 7 bases between the germline ends. The germline V gene has CDR1 SGHRS and CDR2 YFSETQ. The CDR3 loop reads CASSLLSDNEQFF. CDR3 in DNA: TGCGCCAGCAGCTTGCTGTCGGACAATGAGCAGTTCTTC.

The count of this clone is one. The chain links TRBV10-2 to TRBJ2-7, with TRBD2 matching over 12 bases. The CDR3 runs 13 residues. J lost 2 bases, V lost 10 bases, and 3 bases had no gene match. In germline, CDR1 is WSHSY, CDR2 SAAADI. CDR3 in DNA: TGCGCCACCAGACTAGCGGGAGCCTACGAGCAGTACTTC. Translation: CATRLAGAYEQYF.

This rearrangement joins TRBV10-3 to TRBJ1-3; tentatively, D is TRBD1 (5 bases). The CDR3 sequence is 13 residues long. Trimming cost V 3 bases and J 7 bases, with 10 bases left between them. Looked up from germline, CDR1 is ENHRY and CDR2 is SYGVKD. In DNA form, the CDR3 reads TGTGCCATCAGTGACTCCGGGACTAACACCATATATTTT. Translated, it gives CAISDSGTNTIYF.

This chain uses TRBV15 with TRBJ2-7; TRBD1 agrees at 12 bases. J gave up 7 bases and V 5 bases, and 6 bases lay outside the gene matches. Germline V lookup: CDR1 LNHNV, CDR2 YYDKDF (reference sequence). This CDR3 has 14 amino acids. The CDR3 nucleotides read TGTGCCACCAGCGGGGACAGGGGGCTATATGAGCAGTACTTC. Amino acid sequence: CATSGDRGLYEQYF.

The CDR3 DNA sequence: TGTGCCAGCAGCCGGGCTAGGGACAGGGGATTAGCTGAAGCTTTCTTT. Translated, it gives CASSRARDRGLAEAFF. The chain has TRBV7-8 and TRBJ1-1; 10 nucleotides agree with TRBD1. The CDR3 is 16 residues long. Germline loops: CDR1 SGHVS, CDR2 FQNEAQ. Unmatched junction bases numbered 12, after V lost 5 bases and J lost 6 bases.

The rearrangement uses TRBV28 and TRBJ2-7; TRBD1 aligns across 10 bases. V shed 7 bases and J 1 base; nucleotides not matched to a gene: 7. The CDR3 sequence is 15 residues long. Germline assignment: CDR1 MDHEN and CDR2 SYDVKM. The CDR3 nucleotides read TGTGCCAGCAAAACGGGACAGGGGTGGTCCTACGAGCAGTACTTC. Translated: CASKTGQGWSYEQYF.

About this clone itself: One junction end disagrees with the germline gene, perhaps due to a read error. The chain employs TRBV6-1 and TRBJ2-2; the D gene is possibly TRBD2 (6 bases). The length of the CDR3 is 15 residues. The germline gives CDR1 MNHNS, CDR2 SASEGT. The CDR3: CASSQAGTSAGELFF. CDR3 sequence (DNA): TGTGCCAGCAGTCAAGCAGGGACTTCCGCCGGGGAGCTGTTTTTT.

The rearrangement joins TRBV11-2 to TRBJ2-1, with 9 bases lining up with TRBD1. Trimming cost V 7 bases and J 2 bases; bases outside gene matches: 6. The CDR3 is 15 residues long. Germline CDR1 SGHAT, CDR2 FQNNGV. CDR3 DNA sequence: TGTGCCAGCACTCTGGACAGGGGCACCTACAATGAGCAGTTCTTC. Amino acids: CASTLDRGTYNEQFF. Full variable domain (rest looked up from reference TRBV11-2 and TRBJ2-1): EAGVAQSPRYKIIEKRQSVAFWCNPISGHATLYWYQQILGQGPKLLIQFQNNGVVDDSQLPKDRFSAERLKGVDSTLKIQPAKLEDSAVYLCASTLDRGTYNEQFFGPGTRLTVL.

This chain uses TRBV4-1 with TRBJ1-4; D call uncertain. The V gene's germline CDR1 is MGHRA and CDR2 YSYEKL. The CDR3 is 16 residues long. Trimming shortened V by 0 bases and J by 8 bases, and 16 bases separated the two germline ends. The CDR3 bases are TGCGCCAGCAGCCAAGATCTAAGAACTACCCAGGAAAAACTGTTTTTT. Translated, it gives CASSQDLRTTQEKLFF.

This clone was seen a few times. This chain uses TRBV9 with TRBJ2-7; the D gene is possibly TRBD2 (6 bases). The V gene lost 4 bases and the J gene lost 2 bases, with 13 bases spanning the gap. Germline CDR1 is SGDLS and CDR2 is YYNGEE. The CDR3 sequence is 14 residues long. In DNA form, the CDR3 reads TGTGCCAGCAGCCTAGGACTAAGCCCCTACGAGCAGTACTTC. Its translation is CASSLGLSPYEQYF.

This sequence joins TRBV28 and TRBJ2-5; perhaps TRBD1 as D (6 bases). CDR3 length: 13 amino acids. V was clipped by 6 bases and J by 5 bases, with 13 bases between them. The germline V gene encodes CDR1 MDHEN and CDR2 SYDVKM. CDR3 nucleotides: TGTGCCAGCAGGCCCCAGGGGTGGGAGACCCAGTACTTC. Translating it yields CASRPQGWETQYF.

The V and J genes are TRBV29-1 and TRBJ2-7, with 8 bases lining up with TRBD2. Per the germline V gene, CDR1 is SQVTM and CDR2 is ANQGSEA. Germline trimming cut 4 bases from V and 2 bases from J; bases unmatched to any gene: 7. CDR3 length: 14 residues. CDR3: CSVVPREGAYEQYF. The CDR3 nucleotides read TGCAGCGTTGTACCCCGGGAGGGGGCCTACGAGCAGTACTTC.

This rearrangement joins TRBV7-9 to TRBJ2-1; 10 bases fit TRBD1. V shed 6 bases, J shed 8 bases, and the junction held 4 bases outside the gene matches. CDR1 and CDR2 from the germline V gene are SEHNR and FQNEAQ (reference sequence). The CDR3 spans 13 residues. CDR3: CASRTGGGDEQFF. DNA of the CDR3: TGTGCCAGCAGGACAGGGGGCGGGGATGAGCAGTTCTTC.

The chain uses TRBV7-8 and TRBJ1-1; D is uncertain. Per the germline V gene, CDR1 is SGHVS and CDR2 is FQNEAQ. The CDR3 is 14 residues long. V dropped 0 bases and J dropped 0 bases, with 5 bases sitting between them. CDR3 sequence reads: CASSLAGLNTEAFF. In DNA form, the CDR3 reads TGTGCCAGCAGCTTAGCTGGGCTGAACACTGAAGCTTTCTTT.

This sequence joins TRBV7-9 and TRBJ1-1; no clear D gene. CDR3 size: 13 residues. CDR1 SEHNR and CDR2 FQNEAQ come from the germline V gene (reference sequence). The V and J ends lost 1 base and 2 bases respectively, with 5 bases between them. CDR3 DNA: TGTGCCAGCAGCTTAGTATTTAACACTGAAGCTTTCTTT. Translated: CASSLVFNTEAFF.

V is TRBV29-1 and J is TRBJ2-7; D is possibly TRBD1 (5 bases). The CDR3 sequence is 14 residues long. The germline V gene has CDR1 SQVTM and CDR2 ANQGSEA. The V and J ends lost 6 bases and 3 bases respectively, with 18 bases between them. The CDR3 loop is CSVWGSAVDYEQYF. CDR3 nucleotide sequence: TGCAGCGTGTGGGGCAGCGCGGTAGACTACGAGCAGTACTTC.